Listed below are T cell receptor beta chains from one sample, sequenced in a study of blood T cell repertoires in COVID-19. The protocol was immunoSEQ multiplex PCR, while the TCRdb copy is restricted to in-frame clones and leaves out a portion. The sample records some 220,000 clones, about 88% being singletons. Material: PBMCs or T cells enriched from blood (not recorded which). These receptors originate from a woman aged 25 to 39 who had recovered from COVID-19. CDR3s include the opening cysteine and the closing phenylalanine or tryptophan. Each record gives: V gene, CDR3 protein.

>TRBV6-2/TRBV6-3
CASSYLSGYGYTF
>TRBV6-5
CASSPGQGNIDF
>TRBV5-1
CASSLPTRDRGRYEQYF
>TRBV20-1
CSASTPPGAYEQYF
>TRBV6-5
CASLRVAGTEQFF
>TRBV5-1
CASSTVGGRNEQFF
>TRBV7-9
CASSKDRGRGTEAFF
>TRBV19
CASSIPTDRANYGYTF
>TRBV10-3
CATNRGQDEQFF
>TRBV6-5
CASSRTVSGNTIYF
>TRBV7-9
CASRPTSGGPYEQYF
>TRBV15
CATSRTGPWEAFF
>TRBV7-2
CASSLLRQPYEQYF
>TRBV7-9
CASSRRSAGGQNQETQYF
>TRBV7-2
CASSPERESYEQYF
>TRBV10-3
CAITQASGNTIYF
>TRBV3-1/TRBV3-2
CASGRDRSYNEQFF
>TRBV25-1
CASSAGFSGNTIYF
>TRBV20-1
CSADRTGGYTF
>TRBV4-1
CASSPEVAVSTDTQYF
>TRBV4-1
CASSQERTELGGYTF
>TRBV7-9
CAGDRAISGANVLTF
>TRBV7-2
CASSSSGASGPFYEQYF
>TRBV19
CASSSGQGRMNTEAFF
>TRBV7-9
CASSFLLTSGGAFYNEQFF
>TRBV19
CASSTSRGTNEKLFF
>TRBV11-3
CASSLSRNEQFF
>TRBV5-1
CASSFFGPEGYEQYF
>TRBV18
CASSPPGDIYGYTF
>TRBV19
CASSMSNYGYTF
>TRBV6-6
CASCLERGGEKLFF
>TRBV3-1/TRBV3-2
CASSQISGQETQYF
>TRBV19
CASSIRQQPQHF
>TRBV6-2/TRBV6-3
CASSYRRDTQYF
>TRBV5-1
CASSLTGPEGNTEAFF
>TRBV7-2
CASSLGLGIETQYF
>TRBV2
CASSDLAEFNEQFF
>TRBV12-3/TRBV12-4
CASSLAMGSGYTF
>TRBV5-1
CASSSGTSSNEQFF
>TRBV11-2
CASSLSTGSYEQYF
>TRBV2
CASMDGSSYNEQFF
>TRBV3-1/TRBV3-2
CASSQDNGGFNEQFF
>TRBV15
CATSRERGLTGRANVLTF
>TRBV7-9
CASSPSGTDVSPLHF
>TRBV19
CASRHWTGMNTEAFF
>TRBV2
CAKGSSSNYGYTF
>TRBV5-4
CASSLTENTEAFF
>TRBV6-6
CASSPTTGQDYNSPLHF
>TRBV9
CASSVGAQSSYNEQFF
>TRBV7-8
CASSPGTVNPYEQYF
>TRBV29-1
CSVELAGGLQETQYF
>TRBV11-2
CASSPRGLNEKLFF
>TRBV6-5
CASSREAGGRDTQYF
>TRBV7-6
CASSESETYEQYF
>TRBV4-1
CASSQEPTGVRKMDTEAFF
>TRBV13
CASSLGGQGHYGYTF